This entry is about one T cell receptor (beta chain). The data derive from a study of T cell clones after liver transplantation. For the study at large: At least one year of complete immunosuppression withdrawal without enzymes over twice normal defined tolerance.

Profiled with immunoSEQ multiplex PCR; TCRdb holds only in-frame clones, not every one. The sample shows 40,000 to 55,000 clones, roughly 70% of them seen only once. CDR1 and CDR2 (germline): KGHSH, LQKENI. The CDR3 loop spans 13 amino acids. The V gene lost 3 bases and the J gene lost 4 bases, with 6 bases spanning the gap. The source material was CD4+ T cells from blood, sampled more than 53 months after liver transplant. This TCR was recovered from a human patient who received a liver transplant. The T cells may partly be graft donor cells. The chain couples TRBV18 to TRBJ2-2, with D maybe TRBD2 (5 bases). The CDR3 sequence is CASSPSGTGELFF. CDR3 sequence (DNA): TGTGCCAGCTCACCCAGCGGCACCGGGGAGCTGTTTTTT.